This record covers a single T cell receptor beta chain. This entry belongs to a study of blood T cell repertoires in COVID-19. In the authors' methods: From reference gene primer amplification, estimates of nucleated cell counts were derived. The method was immunoSEQ multiplex PCR; TCRdb's version includes in-frame clones alone and lacks a portion of them. V, J and clone size derive from that table, while D and trimming were established from the DNA sequence. This sample has a few hundred thousand clones, with around 90% found just once. CDR1 and CDR2 from the germline V gene are SNHLY and FYNNEI. The CDR3 loop spans 15 amino acids. Unmatched junction bases numbered 4, after V lost 3 bases and J lost 1 base.

This rearrangement joins TRBV2 to TRBJ1-1, with 8 bases fitting TRBD1. The receptor was isolated from a woman between 18 and 29 years old with acute COVID-19. Sequencing input: PBMCs or T cells enriched from blood (not recorded which). CDR3 DNA: TGTGCCAGCAGTGAGGGACAGGCTCGGAACACTGAAGCTTTCTTT. It specifies CASSEGQARNTEAFF.